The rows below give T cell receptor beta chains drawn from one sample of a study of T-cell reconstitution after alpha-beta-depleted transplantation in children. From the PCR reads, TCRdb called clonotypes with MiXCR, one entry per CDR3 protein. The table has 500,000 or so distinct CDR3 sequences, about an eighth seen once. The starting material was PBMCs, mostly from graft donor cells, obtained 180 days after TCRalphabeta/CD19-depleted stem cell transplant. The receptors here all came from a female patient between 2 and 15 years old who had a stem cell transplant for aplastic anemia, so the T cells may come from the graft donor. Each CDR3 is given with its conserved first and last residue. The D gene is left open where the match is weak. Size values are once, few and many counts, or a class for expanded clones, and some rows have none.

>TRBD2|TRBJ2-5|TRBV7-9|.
TGTGCCAGCAGCTTGGGAGGGCTGGGAGAGACCCAGTACTTC
CASSLGGLGETQYF
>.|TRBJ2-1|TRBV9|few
TGTGCCAGCAGCGTACGAACAGGGAAAGGCAATGAGCAGTTCTTC
CASSVRTGKGNEQFF
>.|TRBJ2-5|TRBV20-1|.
TGCAGTGCTAGACTAACACACCCGATCCACCAAGAGACCCAGTACTTC
CSARLTHPIHQETQYF
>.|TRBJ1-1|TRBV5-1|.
TGCGCCAGCAGCTTGGAGGGGGTTCCTGGGAACACTGAAGCTTTCTTT
CASSLEGVPGNTEAFF
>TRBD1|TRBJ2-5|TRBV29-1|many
TGCAGCGTGAGTGGGACAAGGGGGCTCCTAGGACGAGAGACCCAGTACTTC
CSVSGTRGLLGRETQYF
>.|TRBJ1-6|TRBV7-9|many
TGTGCCAGCAGCTTAGTTGGCAGGGAGTTCGCTAATTCACCCCTCCACTTT
CASSLVGREFANSPLHF
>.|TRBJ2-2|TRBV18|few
TGTGCCAGCTCACCCATACGCAAGGACACCGGGGAGCTGTTTTTT
CASSPIRKDTGELFF
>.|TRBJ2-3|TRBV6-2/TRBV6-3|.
TGTGCCAGCAGTTACTCCGTCGGGGTTGGGTTAAGAGATACGCAGTATTTT
CASSYSVGVGLRDTQYF
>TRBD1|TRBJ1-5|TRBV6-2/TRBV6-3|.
TGTGCCAGCAGTAACAGGGGTGGTCAGCCCCAGCATTTT
CASSNRGGQPQHF
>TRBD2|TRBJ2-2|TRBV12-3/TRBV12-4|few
TGTGCCAGCGGTACTAGCGGGACGAACACCGGGGAGCTGTTTTTT
CASGTSGTNTGELFF
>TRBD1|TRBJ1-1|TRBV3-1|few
TGTGCCAGCAGCCAAGCCGGGACAGTCATGAACACTGAAGCTTTCTTT
CASSQAGTVMNTEAFF
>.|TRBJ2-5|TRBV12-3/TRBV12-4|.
TGTGCCAGCAGTTTATCGGGACCCCAAGAGACCCAGTACTTC
CASSLSGPQETQYF
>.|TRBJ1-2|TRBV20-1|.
TGCAGAGCCCTAACGGGAATGGGAGGCTACACCTTC
CRALTGMGGYTF
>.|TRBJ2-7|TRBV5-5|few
TGTGCCAGCAGCTTGAATGCCCAGGGGCTGTACGAGCAGTACTTC
CASSLNAQGLYEQYF
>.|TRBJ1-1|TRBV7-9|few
TGTGCCAGCAGCATAGACGGCGATATGAACACTGAAGCTTTCTTT
CASSIDGDMNTEAFF
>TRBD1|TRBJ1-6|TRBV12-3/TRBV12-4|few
TGTGCCAGCAGTCACTCGGACAGGGCGAATTCACCCCTCCACTTT
CASSHSDRANSPLHF
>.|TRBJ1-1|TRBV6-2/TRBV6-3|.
TGTGCCAGTCGGCCGACAGCGAGAAACACTGAAGCTTTCTTT
CASRPTARNTEAFF
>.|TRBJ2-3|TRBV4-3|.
TGCGCCAGCAGCCAATTGACTAGGGGCGGCACAGATACGCAGTATTTT
CASSQLTRGGTDTQYF
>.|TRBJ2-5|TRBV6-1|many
TGTGCCAGCAGCGTACAGGGACAAGAGACCCAGTACTTC
CASSVQGQETQYF
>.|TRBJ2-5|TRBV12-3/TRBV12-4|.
TGTGCCAGCAGTGTGGGACCAGCGCAACAAGAGACCCAGTACTTC
CASSVGPAQQETQYF
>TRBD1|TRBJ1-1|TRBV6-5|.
TGTGCCAGCAGTTACTCGAATCAGGGGGGTGAAGCTTTCTTT
CASSYSNQGGEAFF
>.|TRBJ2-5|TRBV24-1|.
TGTGCCACCCGTTTCCGAGAGACCCAGTACTTC
CATRFRETQYF
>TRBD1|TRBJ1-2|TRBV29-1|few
TGCAGCCCCCATTGGGCACAGGGGGGACTCTATGGCTACACCTTC
CSPHWAQGGLYGYTF
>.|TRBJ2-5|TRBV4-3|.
TGCGCCAGCAGCCAAGTCCCCTGGCGGGGACAAGAGACCCAGTACTTC
CASSQVPWRGQETQYF
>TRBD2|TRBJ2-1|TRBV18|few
TGTGCCAGCTCCAAGCAAGGGACTAGCGGGAGTCATGAGCAGTTCTTC
CASSKQGTSGSHEQFF
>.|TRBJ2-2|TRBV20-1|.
TGCAGTGCTAGCGCCACGGGGAACACCGGGGAGCTGTTTTTT
CSASATGNTGELFF
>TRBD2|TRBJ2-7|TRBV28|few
TGTGCCAGCAGCTTCCTAGCGGGAGCCCCCTACGAGCAGTACTTC
CASSFLAGAPYEQYF
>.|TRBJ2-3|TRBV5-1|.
TGCGCCAGCAGTTCTATATCCGGGACCCCAGATACGCAGTATTTT
CASSSISGTPDTQYF
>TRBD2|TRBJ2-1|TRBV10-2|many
TGCGCCAGCAGTGAGACTACTAGCGGGAGCTATGAGCAGTTCTTC
CASSETTSGSYEQFF
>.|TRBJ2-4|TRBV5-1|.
TGCGCCAGCAGCTTGGTGGGCAACAAAAACATTCAGTACTTC
CASSLVGNKNIQYF
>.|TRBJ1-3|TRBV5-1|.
TGCGCCAGCAGCTCTTCAGGGAGCTCTGGAAACACCATATATTTT
CASSSSGSSGNTIYF
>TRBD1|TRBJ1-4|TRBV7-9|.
TGTGCCAGCAGCCCCGGGACAGGGGGCCGTAATGAAAAACTGTTTTTT
CASSPGTGGRNEKLFF
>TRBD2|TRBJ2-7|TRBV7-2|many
TGTGCCAGCAGCTCTAGCGGGAGGTCAGCACCCTACGAGCAGTACTTC
CASSSSGRSAPYEQYF
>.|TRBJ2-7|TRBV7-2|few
TGTGCCAGCAGCCCCGGCGGGGCCGCCTACGAGCAGTACTTC
CASSPGGAAYEQYF
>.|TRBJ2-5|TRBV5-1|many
TGCGCCAGCAGCTTGGTAAGAGGGTTGCGAGGAGTGGAAGAGACCCAGTACTTC
CASSLVRGLRGVEETQYF
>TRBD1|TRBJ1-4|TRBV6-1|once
TGTGCCAGCAGGGGTGCCGGGACAGGGGGAGGTGAAAACCTGTTTTTT
CASRGAGTGGGENLFF
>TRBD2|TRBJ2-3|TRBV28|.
TGTGCCAGCAAGACGGAGGTGGGAGGGACAGATACGCAGTATTTT
CASKTEVGGTDTQYF
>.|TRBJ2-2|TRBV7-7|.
TGTGCCAGCAGCTTAGCAAGCAGTACCGGGGAGCTGTTTTTT
CASSLASSTGELFF
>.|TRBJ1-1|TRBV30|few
TGTGCCTGGAGTTTCGGCCTTAACACTGAAGCTTTCTTT
CAWSFGLNTEAFF
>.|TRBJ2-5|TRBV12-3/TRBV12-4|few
TGTGCCAGCAGTCTCCCGGGACTCCTAGATGGAGAGACCCAGTACTTC
CASSLPGLLDGETQYF
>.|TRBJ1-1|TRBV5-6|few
TGTGCCAGCAGCTTGGAAGGGATCAACACTGAAGCTTTCTTT
CASSLEGINTEAFF
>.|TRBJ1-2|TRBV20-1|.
TGCAGTGCTAGGTCTGGGGGCTATGGCTACACCTTC
CSARSGGYGYTF
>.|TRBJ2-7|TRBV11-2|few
TGTGCCAGCAGCCTCCGACTGGGTACCTCGGAGCAGTACTTC
CASSLRLGTSEQYF
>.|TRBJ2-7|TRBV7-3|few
TGTGCCAGCAGCTCGTTAAACGGGTTACAGCAGCAGTACTTC
CASSSLNGLQQQYF
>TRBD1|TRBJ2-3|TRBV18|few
TGTGCCAGCTCACCACCTTGGGGACAGGGGGCCGCAGATACGCAGTATTTT
CASSPPWGQGAADTQYF
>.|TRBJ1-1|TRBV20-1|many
TGCAGTGCTAGAGATAACCAAGGGCCCCCGAACACTGAAGCTTTCTTT
CSARDNQGPPNTEAFF
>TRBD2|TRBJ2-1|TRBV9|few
TGTGCCAGCAGCGTAGTAAGCGGGACCTTTAATGAGCAGTTCTTC
CASSVVSGTFNEQFF
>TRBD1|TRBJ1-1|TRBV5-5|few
TGTGCCAGCAGCATAGCCGGGACAGGGGGCACTGAAGCTTTCTTT
CASSIAGTGGTEAFF
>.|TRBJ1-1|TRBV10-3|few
TGTGCCTCAGGGCAGGACACTGAAGCTTTCTTT
CASGQDTEAFF
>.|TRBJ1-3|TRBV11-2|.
TGTGCCAGCAGCCTCGGACCATCAGCAAGAAACACCATATATTTT
CASSLGPSARNTIYF
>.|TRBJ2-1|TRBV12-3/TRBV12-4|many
TGTGCCAGCAGTTACAGCAATGAGCAGTTCTTC
CASSYSNEQFF
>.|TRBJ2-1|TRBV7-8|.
TGTGCCAGCAGCTCCAAGCCGGGACTGCTCATTCGCGAGCAGTTCTTC
CASSSKPGLLIREQFF
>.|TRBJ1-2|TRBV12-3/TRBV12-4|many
TGTGCCAGCAGTTCTACAGGGTTGTCTAACTATGGCTACACCTTC
CASSSTGLSNYGYTF
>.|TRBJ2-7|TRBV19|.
TGTGCCAGTAGTATGTGGGTGTCCTACGAGCAGTACTTC
CASSMWVSYEQYF
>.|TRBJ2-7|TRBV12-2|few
TGTGCAAGTCGCTTAGGGGGGACAATTTCCTACGAGCAGTACTTC
CASRLGGTISYEQYF
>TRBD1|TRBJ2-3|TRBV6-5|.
TGTGCCAGCAGCTACGGGGACAGGGGTGTGGATACGCAGTATTTT
CASSYGDRGVDTQYF
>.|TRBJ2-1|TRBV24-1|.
TGTGCCACCAGTGATAGATTACTAGGATTCTACAATGAGCAGTTCTTC
CATSDRLLGFYNEQFF
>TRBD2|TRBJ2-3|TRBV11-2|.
TGTGCCAGCAGCTTAGTTGCGGCGGGAGGCTGGGGCACAGATACGCAGTATTTT
CASSLVAAGGWGTDTQYF